The source of this T cell receptor beta chain is a study of blood T cell repertoires in COVID-19. CDR1 is LNHNV and CDR2 is YYDKDF in the germline V gene (reference sequence). The ends were cut back, 8 bases at V and 3 bases at J, with 8 bases in the middle. The CDR3 runs to 12 residues. Assay used: immunoSEQ multiplex PCR; TCRdb lists only in-frame clones, some missing. The repertoire has about 270,000 clones, roughly 89% of them found once; the top ten carry 2% to 2.5%. Source material: peripheral blood. The chain combines TRBV15 with TRBJ1-5; D is perhaps TRBD1 (5 bases). This receptor was obtained from a man in his fifties with acute or convalescent COVID-19. The CDR3 here is CATRQNNQPQHF. CDR3 nucleotides: TGTGCCACCCGACAGAACAATCAGCCCCAGCATTTT.